This TCR beta chain was observed in a study of blood T cell repertoires in COVID-19. The germline gives CDR1 MNHNY, CDR2 SVGAGI (reference sequence). CDR3 size: 16 residues. Trimming took 5 bases from V and 5 from J; bases not matched to a gene: 10. TCRdb keeps only in-frame clones here, not all; method: immunoSEQ multiplex PCR. The sample includes tens of thousands of clones, 82% of them seen just once. The chain combines TRBV6-6 with TRBJ1-5; TRBD1 matches 9 bases. Sequenced material: peripheral blood. The receptor was isolated from a man at least 80 years old with acute or convalescent COVID-19. For the CDR3, the DNA is TGTGCCAGCAGTCCTGGGACAGGGTTAGGGGATCAGCCCCAGCATTTT. This gives the protein CASSPGTGLGDQPQHF.